This T cell receptor beta chain was retrieved from a study of response to subunit inactivated influenza vaccine. Germline trimming cut 7 bases from V and 5 bases from J; bases unmatched to any gene: 4. CDR1 SQVTM and CDR2 ANQGSEA come from the germline V gene. The CDR3 consists of 12 residues. Details on this clonotype: Its specificity is not known.

Each CDR3 protein gets one entry after TCRdb re-called the RT-PCR reads with MiXCR. Of fewer than 350,000 distinct CDR3 sequences in the sample, around a fifth are singletons; the top ten hold around 9.6%. Broader study findings: A suggestion made by the authors is that each seasonal influenza vaccination recruits few new T cells.

The origin of this receptor is a man aged 50-75 years who received an inactivated influenza vaccine. The rearrangement uses TRBV29-1 and TRBJ1-4, with 7 bases fitting TRBD1. The specimen was PBMCs from blood, collected 21 months after vaccination. CDR3 nucleotide sequence: TGCAGCGGCCGGGACAGCAATGAAAAACTGTTTTTT. Amino acids: CSGRDSNEKLFF.